The 27 T cell receptor beta chains reported below all come from one sample, sequenced in a study of T cells in women clearing cervical HPV infection. TCRdb's copy holds only in-frame clones and misses some; the assay was immunoSEQ multiplex PCR. This sample's table reports roughly 18,000 clones. Specimen: blood buffy coat. The receptors come from a woman between 18 and 69 years old with a cervical HPV16 infection that either progressed to CIN3+ or cleared (not recorded which).

A remark on this clone: The CDR3 end falls 3 residues outside the read, so it is completed with the germline J gene. This chain joins TRBV19 and TRBJ2-1; 12 bases are shared with TRBD2. The CDR3 loop spans 17 amino acids. Germline V gene lookup returns CDR1 LNHDA and CDR2 SQIVND (reference sequence). Trimming at V came to 2 bases and at J to 8 bases, leaving 10 bases not matched to a gene. The sequenced CDR3 bases are TGTGCCAGTAGTATAAGACTAGCGGGGGCATTTTTCTATGAG. Translating it yields CASSIRLAGAFFYE. The whole CDR3 protein is CASSIRLAGAFFYEQFF.

Comments on this clone: The read falls 3 residues short of the CDR3 end, and the missing part is taken from the germline J gene. The V and J genes are TRBV20-1 and TRBJ2-7; D unclear. CDR1 and CDR2 from the germline V gene are DFQATT and SNEGSKA (reference sequence). The V gene lost 3 bases and the J gene lost 2 bases, with 11 bases spanning the gap. CDR3 length: 13 amino acids. The CDR3 DNA, read in part, is TGCAGTGCTAGCACACCTGCAGCCTACGAG. Translated: CSASTPAAYE. The complete CDR3 protein is CSASTPAAYEQYF.

Frequency places this clone as medium-sized (0.01 to 0.1%). Coverage ceases 3 residues before the CDR3 finishes, and the germline J gene fills in the end. J is TRBJ2-2 and V is TRBV19, with a tentative D call TRBD2 (5 bases). This CDR3 has 14 amino acids. Germline V CDR1 and CDR2: LNHDA, SQIVND (reference sequence). Trimming pared 5 bases from V and 4 bases from J, leaving 11 bases between. The CDR3 DNA, read in part, is TGTGCCAGTAGTTTCCAGAGCGGCACCGGGGAG. As protein: CASSFQSGTGE. The whole CDR3 reads CASSFQSGTGELFF.

Regarding this clone: The read terminates 3 residues ahead of where the CDR3 ends, so the germline J gene completes it. This chain uses TRBV20-1 with TRBJ1-4, with D possibly matching TRBD1 (5 bases). CDR1 is DFQATT and CDR2 is SNEGSKA in the germline V gene (reference sequence). The CDR3 loop spans 16 amino acids. V was shortened by 0 bases and J by 6 bases, with 17 bases between the two germline ends. The CDR3 DNA, read in part, is TGCAGTGCTAGAGATCTGGATAATTCGGGGGATGAAAAA. Its protein is CSARDLDNSGDEK. From start to end, the CDR3 is CSARDLDNSGDEKLFF.

Comment on this clone: The read stops 3 residues short of the end of the CDR3; the missing end is completed from the germline J gene. The chain couples TRBV30 to TRBJ2-3; 10 bases map to TRBD2. Germline V gene data show CDR1 as GTSNPN and CDR2 as SVGIG (reference sequence). This CDR3 contains 16 residues. Losses at the gene ends were 3 bases for V and 5 bases for J; bases not matched to a gene: 11. CDR3 sequence reads: CAWRPSGRGVGDTQYF. The DNA read from the CDR3 is TGTGCCTGGAGACCTAGCGGGAGAGGGGTGGGAGATACG.

On this clone: The read stops 3 residues short of the end of the CDR3; the missing end is completed from the germline J gene. The rearrangement links TRBV19 to TRBJ1-3; 7 bases are shared with TRBD1. CDR3 length: 13 amino acids. In germline, CDR1 is LNHDA, CDR2 SQIVND (reference sequence). Trimming at V came to 9 bases and at J to 8 bases, leaving 10 bases not matched to a gene. CDR3 protein: CASSDRQGDTIYF. Incomplete CDR3 DNA: TGTGCCAGCTCCGACCGACAGGGCGACACC.

In regard to this clone: The read falls 3 residues short of the CDR3 end, and the missing part is taken from the germline J gene. The V call is TRBV19, the J call TRBJ1-1; a possible D gene is TRBD1 (6 bases). The CDR3 length is 16 residues. From germline, CDR1 is LNHDA and CDR2 SQIVND (reference sequence). Trimming pared 6 bases from V and 4 bases from J, leaving 21 bases between. The CDR3 DNA, read in part, is TGTGCCAGTAGCCTACCGGCGGGGGGGCGCAGCACTGAA. It specifies CASSLPAGGRSTE. From start to end, the CDR3 is CASSLPAGGRSTEAFF.

The CDR3 bases that were read are TGCAGTGGCGAGGGGGCGGCTGGC. Encoded protein: CSGEGAAG. The CDR3 in full is CSGEGAAGYTF. The chain joins TRBV20-1 to TRBJ1-2, with 7 bases matching TRBD1. Sequencing ends 3 residues short of the CDR3 end; the germline J gene provides the rest. Trimming removed 7 bases from V and 7 bases from J; junction bases left unmatched: 6. The CDR3 is 11 residues long. CDR1 and CDR2 from the germline V gene are DFQATT and SNEGSKA (reference sequence).

For this clone: The read falls 3 residues short of the CDR3 end, and the missing part is taken from the germline J gene. The rearrangement uses TRBV30 and TRBJ1-5; TRBD1 might be the D (6 bases). Germline assignment: CDR1 GTSNPN and CDR2 SVGIG (reference sequence). Trimming removed 2 bases from V and 2 bases from J, with 19 bases in between. The CDR3 sequence is 17 residues long. CDR3 in amino acids: CAWSFTGIWNGNQPQHF. CDR3 DNA, as far as it was read: TGTGCCTGGAGTTTTACAGGGATCTGGAACGGCAATCAGCCC. Full variable domain (outside the CDR3, taken from reference TRBV30 and TRBJ1-5): SQTIHQWPATLVQPVGSPLSLECTVEGTSNPNLYWYRQAAGRGLQLLFYSVGIGQISSEVPQNLSASRPQDRQFILSSKKLLLSDSGFYLCAWSFTGIWNGNQPQHFGDGTRLSIL.

Of note for this clone: The read ends 3 residues early relative to the CDR3; the germline J gene fills the gap. The chain has TRBV4-2 and TRBJ1-1, with D tentatively TRBD1 (5 bases). This CDR3 has 15 amino acids. Germline values: CDR1 LGHNA, CDR2 YNFKEQ. CDR3 in amino acids: CASSQQGSGGVVAFF. The covered CDR3 bases are TGTGCCAGCAGCCAGCAGGGTTCAGGAGGAGTGGTG.

Remarks on this clone: Read sequence stops 3 residues before the CDR3 end, and the germline J gene provides the missing end. This rearrangement joins TRBV7-9 to TRBJ2-7; 8 bases line up with TRBD2. In germline, CDR1 is SEHNR, CDR2 FQNEAQ (reference sequence). Germline trimming cut 3 bases from V and 4 bases from J; bases unmatched to any gene: 2. The length of the CDR3 is 13 residues. Partial CDR3 DNA: TGTGCCAGCAGCTTCGGGGGGGAATACGAG. Translation gives CASSFGGEYE. The full CDR3 sequence reads CASSFGGEYEQYF.

Points on this clone: Read coverage stops 3 residues before the CDR3 terminus; the germline J gene supplies the remainder. The chain employs TRBV7-9 and TRBJ1-1, with TRBD1 as a possible D gene (6 bases). In germline, CDR1 is SEHNR, CDR2 FQNEAQ (reference sequence). The length of the CDR3 is 13 residues. V was cut by 3 bases and J by 4 bases, with 9 bases left in between. CDR3 bases read: TGTGCCAGCAGCTTGTTACAGGGCACTGAA. Protein: CASSLLQGTE. The entire CDR3 sequence reads CASSLLQGTEAFF.

As regards this clone: The CDR3 extends 3 residues past the end of the read, so its final part is completed from the germline J gene. The chain has TRBV28 and TRBJ1-2; 8 bases fit TRBD1. Germline trimming cut 4 bases from V and 4 bases from J; bases unmatched to any gene: 14. The germline V gene has CDR1 MDHEN and CDR2 SYDVKM. The length of the CDR3 is 17 residues. The CDR3 bases that were read are TGTGCCAGCAGTTCCCAGACAGGGGTCCTAAACTTCTATGGC. Translation gives CASSSQTGVLNFYG. The CDR3 in full is CASSSQTGVLNFYGYTF.

On this clone: With the read ending 3 residues before the CDR3 end, the germline J gene is used to fill in that end. V and J are TRBV7-8 and TRBJ2-3; 11 bases line up with TRBD2. The CDR3 length is 17 residues. From germline, CDR1 is SGHVS and CDR2 FQNEAQ. The ends lost 1 base at V and 7 bases at J; junction bases unmatched: 10. The CDR3: CASSLDWGLAVQYTQYF. Incomplete CDR3 DNA: TGTGCCAGCAGCTTAGACTGGGGACTAGCGGTTCAATATACG. Looking up the rest from reference TRBV7-8 and TRBJ2-3 gives the full variable domain: GAGVSQSPRYKVAKRGQDVALRCDPISGHVSLFWYQQALGQGPEFLTYFQNEAQLDKSGLPSDRFFAERPEGSVSTLKIQRTQQEDSAVYLCASSLDWGLAVQYTQYFGPGTRLTVL.

Comments on this clone: Read data end 3 residues before the CDR3 end; the end is taken from the germline J gene. This chain connects TRBV30 to TRBJ1-4, with 7 bases lining up with TRBD1. CDR1 is GTSNPN, CDR2 SVGIG, per germline (reference sequence). The CDR3 is made up of 15 amino acids. V was pared by 0 bases and J by 6 bases, with 7 bases of the junction left unmatched. This CDR3 is CAWSVSGRGDEKLFF. The CDR3 bases that were read are TGTGCCTGGAGTGTATCGGGCAGGGGGGATGAAAAA.

Notes on this clone: The read is 3 residues too short to cover the CDR3 end, so that end is filled in from the germline J gene. V is TRBV20-1 and J is TRBJ2-7, with D perhaps matching TRBD2 (6 bases). Between the trimmed V and J ends, which lost 0 bases and 3 bases, there was a span of 15 bases. The germline gives CDR1 DFQATT, CDR2 SNEGSKA (reference sequence). The CDR3 contains 15 residues. The CDR3 spells CSAREVGAGYYEQYF. CDR3 DNA (partial): TGCAGTGCTAGAGAGGTTGGAGCGGGCTACTACGAG.

As to this clone: Read coverage stops 3 residues before the CDR3 terminus; the germline J gene supplies the remainder. The chain links TRBV7-9 to TRBJ2-5; 7 bases are shared with TRBD1. The V gene end was trimmed by 7 bases and the J gene end by 2 bases; junction bases not matched to a gene: 7. This CDR3 has 14 residues. CDR1 SEHNR and CDR2 FQNEAQ come from the germline V gene (reference sequence). The CDR3 region is CASTWSRGQETQYF. The covered CDR3 bases are TGTGCCAGCACCTGGAGCAGGGGGCAAGAGACC.

Frequency places this clone as medium-sized. The CDR3 end falls 3 residues outside the read, so it is completed with the germline J gene. The chain is built from TRBV12-3 or TRBV12-4 and TRBJ1-1; D gene ambiguous. V lost 6 bases, J lost 0 bases, and 11 bases lay in between. The CDR3 contains 14 residues. The CDR3 here is CASSPVPMNTEAFF. The CDR3 bases that were read are TGTGCCAGCAGCCCGGTACCCATGAACACTGAA.

The CDR3 loop is CASSSGLALSYEQYF. The sequenced CDR3 bases are TGTGCCAGCAGCTCTGGACTAGCGTTAAGCTACGAG. The chain joins TRBV27 to TRBJ2-7, with 9 bases fitting TRBD2. The missing CDR3 end, 3 residues past where the read stops, is filled in from the germline J gene. V was clipped by 6 bases and J by 3 bases; unmatched bases: 9. Germline V gene sequence: CDR1 MNHEY, CDR2 SMNVEV (reference sequence). The CDR3 length is 15 residues.

For this clone: The read finishes 3 residues shy of the CDR3 end, and the germline J gene is used to complete it. J is TRBJ1-4 and V is TRBV2; TRBD1 matches 10 bases. CDR3 length: 13 amino acids. Germline CDR1 SNHLY, CDR2 FYNNEI. V lost 6 bases, J lost 6 bases, and 1 base stayed unmatched. The part of the CDR3 DNA that was read is TGTGCCAGCAGGGACAGGGGGGATGAAAAA. Translating gives CASRDRGDEK. The whole CDR3 sequence reads CASRDRGDEKLFF.

This clone is classed as medium-sized by frequency. The read finishes 3 residues shy of the CDR3 end, and the germline J gene is used to complete it. The chain carries TRBV12-5 and TRBJ2-3, with 8 bases matching TRBD2. The CDR3 covers 17 residues. The trim removed 3 bases at V and 2 bases at J, leaving 10 bases unmatched. The germline V gene has CDR1 LGHNT and CDR2 FRNRAP. The CDR3: CASGFILTSDYTDTQYF. The covered CDR3 bases are TGTGCTAGTGGTTTCATCCTGACTAGCGATTACACAGATACG.

A remark on this clone: The read finishes 3 residues shy of the CDR3 end, and the germline J gene is used to complete it. This rearrangement joins TRBV19 to TRBJ2-1; maybe TRBD2 (5 bases). The CDR3 totals 12 residues. The V gene lost 8 bases and the J gene lost 9 bases, with 14 bases spanning the gap. CDR1 and CDR2 (germline): LNHDA, SQIVND (reference sequence). The sequenced part of the CDR3 DNA is TGTGCCAGTGGTAGTCTAGCTGCTGAG. Protein product: CASGSLAAE. The complete CDR3 sequence is CASGSLAAEQFF.

Worth noting for this clone: The read comes to an end 3 residues before the CDR3 does, leaving the germline J gene to fill in the end. The rearrangement joins TRBV5-1 to TRBJ2-7; unclear D gene. The germline gives CDR1 SGHRS, CDR2 YFSETQ. The germline V and J ends were trimmed by 1 base and 1 base, with 6 bases remaining between them. This CDR3 comprises 13 residues. CDR3 region: CASSLYFSYEQYF. CDR3 DNA, as far as it was read: TGCGCCAGCAGCTTGTATTTTTCCTACGAG.

About this clone itself: The CDR3 goes on 3 residues after the read ends, and that part is filled in from the germline J gene. V and J are TRBV19 and TRBJ2-1; 7 nucleotides line up with TRBD1. Trimming removed 3 bases from V and 5 bases from J; junction bases left unmatched: 4. The CDR3 extends over 14 amino acids. Germline CDR1 and CDR2: LNHDA and SQIVND (reference sequence). The CDR3 here is CASSIGQVNNEQFF. The CDR3 DNA, read in part, is TGTGCCAGTAGTATTGGACAGGTTAACAATGAG.

For this clone: Read data end 3 residues before the CDR3 end; the end is taken from the germline J gene. This chain connects TRBV30 to TRBJ2-1, with 11 bases aligning to TRBD2. The CDR3 is 14 residues long. Germline-derived CDR1 and CDR2 are GTSNPN and SVGIG (reference sequence). V shed 4 bases and J 7 bases; nucleotides not matched to a gene: 6. The sequenced part of the CDR3 DNA is TGTGCCTGGAAGGTAGCGGGAGGGTATAATGAG. Protein: CAWKVAGGYNE. The CDR3, in full, reads CAWKVAGGYNEQFF.

With regard to this clone: The read halts 3 residues ahead of the CDR3 end, with the missing end drawn from the germline J gene. This chain links TRBV27 with TRBJ1-1; the D gene is possibly TRBD1 (6 bases). Germline lookup yields CDR1 MNHEY and CDR2 SMNVEV (reference sequence). V was cut by 2 bases and J by 1 base, with 11 bases left in between. The CDR3 totals 15 residues. The DNA read from the CDR3 is TGTGCCAGCAGTTTAATGGCAGGGGCGAACACTGAA. Its protein product is CASSLMAGANTE. From start to end, the CDR3 is CASSLMAGANTEAFF.

Details on this clone: The read finishes 3 residues shy of the CDR3 end, and the germline J gene is used to complete it. The chain recombines TRBV30 with TRBJ1-5; no clear D gene. This CDR3 spans 12 amino acids. The germline V gene encodes CDR1 GTSNPN and CDR2 SVGIG (reference sequence). Trimming pared 2 bases from V and 5 bases from J, leaving 7 bases between. The CDR3: CAWSYSDQPQHF. CDR3 bases read: TGTGCCTGGAGTTACAGTGATCAGCCC. The full variable domain, its missing parts supplied by reference TRBV30 and TRBJ1-5, is SQTIHQWPATLVQPVGSPLSLECTVEGTSNPNLYWYRQAAGRGLQLLFYSVGIGQISSEVPQNLSASRPQDRQFILSSKKLLLSDSGFYLCAWSYSDQPQHFGDGTRLSIL.